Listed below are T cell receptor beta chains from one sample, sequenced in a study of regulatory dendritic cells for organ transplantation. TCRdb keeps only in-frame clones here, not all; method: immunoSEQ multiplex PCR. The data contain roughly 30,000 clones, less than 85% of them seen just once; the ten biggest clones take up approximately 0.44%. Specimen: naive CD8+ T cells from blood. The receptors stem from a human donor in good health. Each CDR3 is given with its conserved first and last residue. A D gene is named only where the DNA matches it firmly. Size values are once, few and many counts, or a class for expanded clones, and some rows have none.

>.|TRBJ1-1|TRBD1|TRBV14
TGTGCCAGCAGCTATTATACAGGGGGCGCCGAAGCTTTCTTT
CASSYYTGGAEAFF
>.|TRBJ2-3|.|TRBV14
TGTGCCAGCAGCCAAGGACAGTCCTCTACCACAGATACGCAGTATTTT
CASSQGQSSTTDTQYF
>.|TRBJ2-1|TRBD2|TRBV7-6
TGTGCCAGCAGCCGTGATCCTAGGACTAGCGGGGTTAATGAGCAGTTCTTC
CASSRDPRTSGVNEQFF
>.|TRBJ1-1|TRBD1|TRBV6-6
TGTGCCAGCCGGGACAGGGGCGGAACTGAAGCTTTCTTT
CASRDRGGTEAFF
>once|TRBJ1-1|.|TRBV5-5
TGTGCCAGCAGCCCTAGCACTTTTGAAGCTTTCTTT
CASSPSTFEAFF
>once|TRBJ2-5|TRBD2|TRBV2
TGTGCCAGCAGTGAAGAACTAGCGACGGAAGAGACCCAGTACTTC
CASSEELATEETQYF
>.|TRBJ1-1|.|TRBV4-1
TGCGCCAGCAGCCAAGAGGGACTTGCGGGCACTGAAGCTTTCTTT
CASSQEGLAGTEAFF
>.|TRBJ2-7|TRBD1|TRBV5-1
TGCGCCAGCAGCTCGTTCCGGGACAGGGCGAATAACGAGCAGTACTTC
CASSSFRDRANNEQYF
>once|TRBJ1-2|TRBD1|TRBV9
TGTGCCAGCAGCGAGGACCCGGACAGGGGGCAGGGTGGCTACACCTTC
CASSEDPDRGQGGYTF
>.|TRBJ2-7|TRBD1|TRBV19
TGTGCCAGTACGGATGGGACAGGGACCTACGAGCAGTACTTC
CASTDGTGTYEQYF
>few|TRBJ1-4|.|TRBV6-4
TGTGCCCGGCAGGGAAGATTTGCAACTAATGAAAAACTGTTTTTT
CARQGRFATNEKLFF
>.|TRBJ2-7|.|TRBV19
TGTGCCAGTAGTAAGCGGGTCACGGGGGTTCCATTC
CASSKRVTGVPF
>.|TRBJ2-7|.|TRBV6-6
TGTGCCAGCAGTTACTCGAGAGCGGAGCAGTACTTC
CASSYSRAEQYF
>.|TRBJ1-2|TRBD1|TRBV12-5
TGTGCTAGTGGTTTGTTAACAGCGACAGGGTCTGGCTACACCTTC
CASGLLTATGSGYTF
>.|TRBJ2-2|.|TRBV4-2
TGTGCCAGCAGGGACTACACAGCAACCGGGGAGCTGTTTTTT
CASRDYTATGELFF
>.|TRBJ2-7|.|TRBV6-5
TGTGCCACTGTAGGGACGCTTGAGGGGGAGTACTTC
CATVGTLEGEYF
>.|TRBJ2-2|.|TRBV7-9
TGTGCCAGCAGCGAACTAGAACGGGGTAGCGCCGGGGAGCTGTTTTTT
CASSELERGSAGELFF
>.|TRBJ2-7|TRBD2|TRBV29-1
TGCAGCGTTTCCGGACTAGCGGGGGGATCCTACGAGCAGTACTTC
CSVSGLAGGSYEQYF
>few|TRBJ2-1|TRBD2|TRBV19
TGTGCCAGTAGTAAGATTAGCGGGGGGGCGAATGAGCAGTTCTTC
CASSKISGGANEQFF
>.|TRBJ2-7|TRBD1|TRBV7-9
TGTGCCAGCAGCTCCGCTGGGACAGGGGTCTACGAGCAGTACTTC
CASSSAGTGVYEQYF
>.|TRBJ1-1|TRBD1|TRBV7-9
TGTGCCAGCAGCTCGGGACAGGGGTTATTCACTGAAGCTTTCTTT
CASSSGQGLFTEAFF
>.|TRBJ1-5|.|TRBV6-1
TGTGCCAGCAGTGAAGACAGGCAGCCCCAGCATTTT
CASSEDRQPQHF
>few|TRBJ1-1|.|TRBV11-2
TGTGCCAGCAGCGAAGACAGGATCCAAGTGGGAACTGAAGCTTTCTTT
CASSEDRIQVGTEAFF
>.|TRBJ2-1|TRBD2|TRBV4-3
TGCGCCAGCAGCCAAGAGACTAGCGGGGGATACAATGAGCAGTTCTTC
CASSQETSGGYNEQFF
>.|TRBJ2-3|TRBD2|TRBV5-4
TGTGCCAGCAGCTTGAGTCGGGACTACACAGATACGCAGTATTTT
CASSLSRDYTDTQYF
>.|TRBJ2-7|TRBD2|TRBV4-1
TGCGCCAGCAGCCAAGTCGGGGGGGATTCCTACGAGCAGTACTTC
CASSQVGGDSYEQYF